This entry concerns a single TCR beta chain. Its antigen is undetermined. One junction end disagrees with the germline gene, perhaps due to a read error. This sample was included in a study of blood T cells in healthy people across ages. It was with a sample-barcoded 5' primer and a J-beta primer mix that a second PCR of about 6 to 12 cycles was run. TCRdb reprocessed the 5' RACE reads via MiXCR and lists one record per CDR3 protein. The sample has around 1,000,000 distinct CDR3 sequences, approximately 26% seen once. Study outcomes and limitations: With naive T cell percentage, TCR beta diversity showed a strong correlation. Unsorted PBMCs blocked a conclusive comparison of naive and antigen-experienced cells. When set beside aged donors, long-lived donors presented more naive CD4+ cells and higher diversity.

These records were also assigned to another study, of T cells of mothers and their children.

The TCR sequence derives from a girl aged 2 to 10 in good health. Sequencing was performed on blood.

This chain's CDR3 is CASGLVNRENTEAFF. The CDR3 coding sequence is TGTGCCAGCGGCTTAGTTAACAGGGAGAACACTGAAGCTTTCTTT. The gene calls are TRBV7-6 and TRBJ1-1, with a tentative D call TRBD1 (6 bases). Germline values: CDR1 SGHVS, CDR2 FNYEAQ. CDR3 length: 15 residues.